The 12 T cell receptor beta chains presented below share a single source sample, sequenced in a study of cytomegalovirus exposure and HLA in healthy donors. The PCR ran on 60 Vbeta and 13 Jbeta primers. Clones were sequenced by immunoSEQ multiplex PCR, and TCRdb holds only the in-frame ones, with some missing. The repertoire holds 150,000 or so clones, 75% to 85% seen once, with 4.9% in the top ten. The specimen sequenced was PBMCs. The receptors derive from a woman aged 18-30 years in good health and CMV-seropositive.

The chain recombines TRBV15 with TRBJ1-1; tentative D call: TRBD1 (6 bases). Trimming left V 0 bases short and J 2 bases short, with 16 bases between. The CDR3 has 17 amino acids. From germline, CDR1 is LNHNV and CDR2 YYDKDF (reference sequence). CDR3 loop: CATSRDYGQRGNTEAFF. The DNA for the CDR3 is TGTGCCACCAGCAGAGATTACGGACAGCGCGGCAACACTGAAGCTTTCTTT.

In DNA form, the CDR3 reads TGTGCCAGTATGGGGCACCTCGACACCGGGGAGCTGTTTTTT. Translation gives CASMGHLDTGELFF. The chain links TRBV19 to TRBJ2-2, with D perhaps matching TRBD1 (5 bases). This CDR3 is 14 amino acids long. CDR1 LNHDA and CDR2 SQIVND come from the germline V gene (reference sequence). V lost 7 bases and J 3 bases, leaving 12 bases between the germline ends.

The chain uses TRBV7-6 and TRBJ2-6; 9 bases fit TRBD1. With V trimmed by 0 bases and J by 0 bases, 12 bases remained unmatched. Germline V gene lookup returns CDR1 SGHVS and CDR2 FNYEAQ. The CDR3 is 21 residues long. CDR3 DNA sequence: TGTGCCAGCAGCTTAGCGGCAGGGTTTGAGACAGGGGGCTCTGGGGCCAACGTCCTGACTTTC. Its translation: CASSLAAGFETGGSGANVLTF.

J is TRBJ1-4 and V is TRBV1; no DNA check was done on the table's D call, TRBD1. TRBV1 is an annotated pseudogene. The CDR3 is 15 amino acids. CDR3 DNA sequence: TGCACCAGCAGCCAAGATCGTGGCAGGGTGGAAAAACTGTTTTTT. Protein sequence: CTSSQDRGRVEKLFF.

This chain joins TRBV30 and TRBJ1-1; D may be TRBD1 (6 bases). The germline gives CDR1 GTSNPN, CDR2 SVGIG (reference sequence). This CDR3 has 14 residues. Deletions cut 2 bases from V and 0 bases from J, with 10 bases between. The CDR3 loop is CAWSRTGLNTEAFF. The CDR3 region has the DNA TGTGCCTGGAGTCGAACAGGGCTGAACACTGAAGCTTTCTTT.

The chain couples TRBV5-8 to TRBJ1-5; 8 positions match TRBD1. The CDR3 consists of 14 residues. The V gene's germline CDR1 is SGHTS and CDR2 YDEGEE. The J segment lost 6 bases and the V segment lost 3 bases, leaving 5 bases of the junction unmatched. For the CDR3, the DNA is TGTGCCAGCAGCTCGGACAGGGCGGGTCAGCCCCAGCATTTT. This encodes CASSSDRAGQPQHF.

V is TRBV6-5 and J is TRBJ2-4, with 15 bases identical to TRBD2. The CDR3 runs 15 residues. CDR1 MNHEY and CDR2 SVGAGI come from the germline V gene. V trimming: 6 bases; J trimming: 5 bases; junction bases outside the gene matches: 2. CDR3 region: CASRGLAGGQNIQYF. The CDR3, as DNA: TGTGCCAGCAGAGGACTAGCGGGGGGGCAAAACATTCAGTACTTC.

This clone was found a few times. CDR3 loop: CASSTSIGQSGTEAFF. The CDR3 bases are TGCGCCAGCAGCACATCCATAGGACAGTCGGGCACTGAAGCTTTCTTT. The chain links TRBV5-1 to TRBJ1-1; a weak D match, TRBD1 (6 bases). This CDR3 is built from 16 residues. The V end lost 4 bases, the J end lost 4 bases, and 20 bases lay between the germline ends. The germline V gene has CDR1 SGHRS and CDR2 YFSETQ.

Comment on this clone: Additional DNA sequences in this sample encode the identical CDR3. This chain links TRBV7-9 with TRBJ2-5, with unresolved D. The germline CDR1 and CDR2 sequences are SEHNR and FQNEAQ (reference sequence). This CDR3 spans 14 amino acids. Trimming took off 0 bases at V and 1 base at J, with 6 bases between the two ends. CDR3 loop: CASSLATSQETQYF. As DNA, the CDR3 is TGTGCCAGCAGCTTAGCGACAAGCCAAGAGACCCAGTACTTC.

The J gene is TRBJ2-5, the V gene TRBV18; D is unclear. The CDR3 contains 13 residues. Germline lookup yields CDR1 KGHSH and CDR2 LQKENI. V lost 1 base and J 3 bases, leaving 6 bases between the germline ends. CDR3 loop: CASSPLLEETQYF. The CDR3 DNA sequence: TGTGCCAGCTCACCACTCCTAGAAGAGACCCAGTACTTC.

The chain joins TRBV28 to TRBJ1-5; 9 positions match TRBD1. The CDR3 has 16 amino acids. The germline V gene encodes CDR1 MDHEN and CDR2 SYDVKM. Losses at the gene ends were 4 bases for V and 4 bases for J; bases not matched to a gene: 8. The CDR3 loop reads CASSSSDGTGNQPQHF. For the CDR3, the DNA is TGTGCCAGCAGTTCCTCAGACGGGACAGGGAATCAGCCCCAGCATTTT.

As DNA, the CDR3 is TGTGCCAGCAGCGTAGGGGTAGCGGGGGTTATTTACAATGAGCAGTTCTTC. Protein sequence: CASSVGVAGVIYNEQFF. The chain carries TRBV9 and TRBJ2-1; 9 nucleotides match TRBD2. This CDR3 is 17 amino acids long. The V and J ends lost 0 bases and 4 bases, in that order; junction bases with no gene match: 8. Germline V gene sequence: CDR1 SGDLS, CDR2 YYNGEE.